This is a list of T cell receptor beta chains from one sample in a study of shared clonotypes between healthy human individuals. TCRdb's copy holds only in-frame clones and misses some; the assay was immunoSEQ multiplex PCR. The sample has about 2.1 million clones; 93% are singletons. What was sequenced was naive CD8+ T cells from PBMCs. Receptor source: a man aged 18 to 35 in good health. Some clones in this sample may be carry-over from other donors' samples. Both conserved end residues are part of each CDR3. The order of the fields is V gene, clone size, J gene, D gene, CDR3 protein, CDR3 DNA. A D gene is named only where the DNA matches it firmly. Not all rows give a size; the values are once, few, many and, for expanded clones, a class.

v_call: TRBV11-2; clone_size: -; j_call: TRBJ2-1; d_call: -; cdr3_aa: CASSLTSRWRVNEQFF; cdr3_nt: TGTGCCAGCAGCTTAACCTCGAGGTGGAGGGTGAATGAGCAGTTCTTC
v_call: TRBV7-9; clone_size: -; j_call: TRBJ2-3; d_call: -; cdr3_aa: CASSLARPGDTDTQYF; cdr3_nt: TGTGCCAGCAGCTTAGCGCGGCCAGGGGATACGGATACGCAGTATTTT
v_call: TRBV29-1; clone_size: -; j_call: TRBJ2-7; d_call: -; cdr3_aa: CSAMGLSYEQYF; cdr3_nt: TGCAGCGCGATGGGGCTCTCCTACGAGCAGTACTTC
v_call: TRBV28; clone_size: -; j_call: TRBJ1-1; d_call: TRBD1; cdr3_aa: CASSFGQGTEAFF; cdr3_nt: TGTGCCAGCAGTTTCGGACAGGGCACTGAAGCTTTCTTT
v_call: TRBV6-1; clone_size: -; j_call: TRBJ2-7; d_call: -; cdr3_aa: CASLREEDYEQYF; cdr3_nt: TGTGCCAGCTTACGGGAAGAAGACTACGAGCAGTACTTC
v_call: TRBV9; clone_size: -; j_call: TRBJ2-1; d_call: -; cdr3_aa: CASSDGTDNEQFF; cdr3_nt: TGTGCCAGCAGCGACGGGACGGACAATGAGCAGTTCTTC
v_call: TRBV5-5; clone_size: -; j_call: TRBJ1-2; d_call: -; cdr3_aa: CASSWDLYGYTF; cdr3_nt: TGTGCCAGCAGCTGGGACCTTTATGGCTACACCTTC
v_call: TRBV2; clone_size: -; j_call: TRBJ2-7; d_call: -; cdr3_aa: CASSEDASASYEQYF; cdr3_nt: TGTGCCAGCAGTGAAGATGCGTCAGCCTCCTACGAGCAGTACTTC
v_call: TRBV30; clone_size: -; j_call: TRBJ2-2; d_call: -; cdr3_aa: CAWSVTSWELFF; cdr3_nt: TGTGCCTGGAGTGTAACGTCCTGGGAGCTGTTTTTT
v_call: TRBV6-4; clone_size: -; j_call: TRBJ2-7; d_call: -; cdr3_aa: CASRTLAVSYEQYF; cdr3_nt: TGTGCCAGCAGAACGCTAGCCGTCTCCTACGAGCAGTACTTC
v_call: TRBV6-5; clone_size: -; j_call: TRBJ2-4; d_call: -; cdr3_aa: CASSYTRSKNIQYF; cdr3_nt: TGTGCCAGCAGTTACACCAGGTCCAAAAACATTCAGTACTTC
v_call: TRBV13; clone_size: -; j_call: TRBJ2-1; d_call: TRBD1; cdr3_aa: CASSPLGQGDDEQFF; cdr3_nt: TGTGCCAGCAGCCCCCTTGGGCAGGGGGACGATGAGCAGTTCTTC
v_call: TRBV5-1; clone_size: -; j_call: TRBJ2-2; d_call: -; cdr3_aa: CASSLRGSWELFF; cdr3_nt: TGCGCCAGCAGCTTGCGGGGAAGCTGGGAGCTGTTTTTT
v_call: TRBV27; clone_size: -; j_call: TRBJ2-7; d_call: -; cdr3_aa: CASSLSGVYEQYF; cdr3_nt: TGTGCCAGCAGTTTATCAGGAGTTTACGAGCAGTACTTC
v_call: TRBV9; clone_size: -; j_call: TRBJ2-2; d_call: TRBD1; cdr3_aa: CASSVAHRGRINTGELFF; cdr3_nt: TGTGCCAGCAGCGTAGCCCACAGGGGGAGGATTAACACCGGGGAGCTGTTTTTT
v_call: TRBV28; clone_size: -; j_call: TRBJ2-7; d_call: -; cdr3_aa: CAGDEQYF; cdr3_nt: TGTGCCGGCGACGAGCAGTACTTC
v_call: TRBV2; clone_size: once; j_call: TRBJ2-7; d_call: TRBD2; cdr3_aa: CASRAGGAYEQYF; cdr3_nt: TGTGCCAGCCGAGCGGGAGGGGCCTACGAGCAGTACTTC
v_call: TRBV30; clone_size: few; j_call: TRBJ1-1; d_call: -; cdr3_aa: CAWRVGDGTEAFF; cdr3_nt: TGTGCCTGGAGAGTAGGGGATGGCACTGAAGCTTTCTTT
v_call: TRBV27; clone_size: -; j_call: TRBJ2-3; d_call: -; cdr3_aa: CASSYTPTDTQYF; cdr3_nt: TGTGCCAGCAGTTACACCCCCACAGATACGCAGTATTTT
v_call: TRBV5-1; clone_size: once; j_call: TRBJ2-7; d_call: -; cdr3_aa: CASSLVESVYEQYF; cdr3_nt: TGCGCCAGCAGCTTGGTTGAGTCGGTGTACGAGCAGTACTTC
v_call: TRBV30; clone_size: -; j_call: TRBJ1-4; d_call: TRBD1; cdr3_aa: CAWDSGTGGEKLFF; cdr3_nt: TGTGCCTGGGACTCCGGGACAGGGGGAGAAAAACTGTTTTTT
v_call: TRBV7-7; clone_size: -; j_call: TRBJ2-2; d_call: -; cdr3_aa: CASSSDHGELFF; cdr3_nt: TGTGCCAGCAGCTCCGATCACGGGGAGCTGTTTTTT
v_call: TRBV14; clone_size: -; j_call: TRBJ2-1; d_call: -; cdr3_aa: CASRTGQYNEQFF; cdr3_nt: TGTGCCAGCAGGACGGGGCAGTACAATGAGCAGTTCTTC
v_call: TRBV9; clone_size: -; j_call: TRBJ2-1; d_call: TRBD2; cdr3_aa: CASSVGAGGDYNEQFF; cdr3_nt: TGTGCCAGCAGCGTAGGGGCGGGAGGGGACTACAATGAGCAGTTCTTC
v_call: TRBV9; clone_size: once; j_call: TRBJ2-7; d_call: TRBD1; cdr3_aa: CASSLHGTVYEQYF; cdr3_nt: TGTGCCAGCAGCTTACACGGGACAGTCTACGAGCAGTACTTC
v_call: TRBV4-1; clone_size: once; j_call: TRBJ2-7; d_call: TRBD2; cdr3_aa: CASSPPPSGRTRDEQYF; cdr3_nt: TGCGCCAGCAGCCCTCCGCCTAGCGGGAGGACCAGGGACGAGCAGTACTTC